These 25 T cell receptor beta chains were sequenced from one sample in a study of shared clonotypes between healthy human individuals. CD8 cells classed as naive were CD45RO-negative and positively selected for CCR7, excluding terminally differentiated effector memory CD45RA+ cells. Profiled with immunoSEQ multiplex PCR; TCRdb holds only in-frame clones, not every one. The sample holds around 620,000 clones, roughly 96% seen once. Sequencing input: naive CD8+ T cells sorted from blood. The receptors were sampled from a woman between 25 and 40 years old in good health.

This clone was counted a single time. The chain employs TRBV27 and TRBJ1-5; D gene uncertain. V was clipped by 8 bases and J by 5 bases, with 7 bases between them. The CDR3 contains 11 residues. CDR1 is MNHEY and CDR2 is SMNVEV in the germline V gene (reference sequence). In DNA, the CDR3 is TGTGCCAGCGGCTTACATCAGCCCCAGCATTTT. It codes for CASGLHQPQHF.

The chain's CDR3 is CASSQRNSGGTDTQYF. CDR3 coding DNA: TGTGCCAGCAGCCAACGCAACTCAGGGGGCACAGATACGCAGTATTTT. The V and J genes are TRBV4-2 and TRBJ2-3; tentative D call: TRBD1 (6 bases). This CDR3 region has 16 residues. The germline V and J ends were trimmed by 2 bases and 1 base, with 13 bases remaining between them. CDR1 and CDR2 (germline): LGHNA, YNFKEQ.

This clone has just one count. This chain joins TRBV10-3 and TRBJ1-2; D remains ambiguous. The CDR3 sequence is 16 residues long. V gave up 2 bases and J gave up 3 bases, with 16 bases separating them. Germline V gives CDR1 ENHRY, CDR2 SYGVKD. DNA of the CDR3: TGTGCCATCAGTGAGGGGAAAGGGAGAGTTGACTATGGCTACACCTTC. Residues: CAISEGKGRVDYGYTF.

This chain joins TRBV9 and TRBJ1-1, with D perhaps TRBD1 (6 bases). The CDR3 has 15 amino acids. CDR1 SGDLS and CDR2 YYNGEE come from the germline V gene. V lost 4 bases, J lost 0 bases, and 13 bases lay in between. The CDR3 DNA follows: TGTGCCAGCAGCACCGGGACAATGATGAACACTGAAGCTTTCTTT. Its protein is CASSTGTMMNTEAFF.

The chain recombines TRBV28 with TRBJ2-7; 7 positions match TRBD2. The CDR3 is 14 residues long. In germline, CDR1 is MDHEN, CDR2 SYDVKM. V was clipped by 1 base and J by 4 bases; unmatched bases: 4. CDR3 sequence: CASSLFGLGYEQYF. Here the CDR3 DNA reads TGTGCCAGCAGTTTATTCGGACTAGGGTACGAGCAGTACTTC. Full variable domain (missing parts from reference TRBV28 and TRBJ2-7): DVKVTQSSRYLVKRTGEKVFLECVQDMDHENMFWYRQDPGLGLRLIYFSYDVKMKEKGDIPEGYSVSREKKERFSLILESASTNQTSMYLCASSLFGLGYEQYFGPGTRLTVT.

The V gene is TRBV4-1, the J gene TRBJ1-1; D is possibly TRBD1 (6 bases). The CDR3 consists of 16 residues. V was trimmed by 2 bases and J by 0 bases, leaving 13 bases between them. Germline V gene sequence: CDR1 MGHRA, CDR2 YSYEKL. In DNA, the CDR3 is TGCGCCAGCAGCCAACTTACCAGGGGCATGAACACTGAAGCTTTCTTT. Its protein product is CASSQLTRGMNTEAFF.

V is TRBV15 and J is TRBJ2-5; 15 nucleotides agree with TRBD2. Trimming removed 3 bases from V and 6 bases from J; junction bases left unmatched: 5. The CDR3 has 16 residues. CDR1 and CDR2 (germline): LNHNV, YYDKDF (reference sequence). CDR3 bases: TGTGCCACCAGCAGCGGGACTAGCGGGAGGTCCAAGACCCAGTACTTC. Translation: CATSSGTSGRSKTQYF.

This clone was counted a few times. This chain joins TRBV5-1 and TRBJ2-1; 8 bases align to TRBD2. CDR1 and CDR2 (germline): SGHRS, YFSETQ. This CDR3 contains 14 residues. Germline trimming cut 5 bases from V and 8 bases from J; bases unmatched to any gene: 9. The CDR3 DNA is TGCGCCAGCAGTCCTTGGCGGGAGGCCTATGAGCAGTTCTTC. Protein: CASSPWREAYEQFF.

This sequence joins TRBV5-4 and TRBJ2-5, with D possibly being TRBD1 (5 bases). The germline V gene encodes CDR1 SGHNT and CDR2 YYREEE (reference sequence). CDR3 length equals 12 residues. V was shortened by 4 bases and J by 5 bases, with 9 bases between the two germline ends. CDR3 DNA sequence: TGTGCCAGCAGCCCGGACATGGAGACCCAGTACTTC. Translating gives CASSPDMETQYF.

This clone was recorded once. This CDR3 reads CATKSGQGATRPGTIYF. The CDR3, as DNA: TGCGCCACAAAATCGGGACAGGGGGCCACGCGCCCCGGCACCATATATTTT. This sequence joins TRBV4-1 and TRBJ1-3; 12 positions match TRBD1. The CDR3 is 17 residues long. The germline V gene encodes CDR1 MGHRA and CDR2 YSYEKL. V trimming: 10 bases; J trimming: 9 bases; junction bases outside the gene matches: 19.

V is TRBV29-1 and J is TRBJ2-7; D is possibly TRBD1 (6 bases). From germline, CDR1 is SQVTM and CDR2 ANQGSEA. CDR3 length: 12 amino acids. V was cut by 7 bases and J by 2 bases, with 12 bases left in between. The CDR3 loop is CSAGDNTYEQYF. CDR3 coding DNA: TGCAGCGCTGGGGACAACACCTACGAGCAGTACTTC.

This chain uses TRBV4-2 with TRBJ2-7; D possibly corresponds to TRBD2 (6 bases). CDR1 and CDR2 from the germline V gene are LGHNA and YNFKEQ. This CDR3 has 15 residues. With 3 bases removed from V and 1 base from J, the gap between germline ends came to 13 bases. The CDR3 bases are TGTGCCAGCAGCCAGGAAGGGACTGGATCCTACGAGCAGTACTTC. This sequence encodes CASSQEGTGSYEQYF.

To note about this clone: Other nucleotide sequences from this sample produce the same CDR3. This rearrangement joins TRBV27 to TRBJ2-1, with D tentatively TRBD2 (6 bases). Germline V CDR1 and CDR2: MNHEY, SMNVEV (reference sequence). V shed 6 bases and J shed 0 bases, with 12 bases lying between them. The CDR3 consists of 15 residues. The DNA of the CDR3 is TGTGCCAGCAGCAGCGGGTTGAGCTCCTACAATGAGCAGTTCTTC. Translated, it gives CASSSGLSSYNEQFF.

The chain employs TRBV28 and TRBJ2-1; 9 bases are a match to TRBD2. V gave up 2 bases and J gave up 7 bases; unmatched junction bases: 12. CDR3 size: 17 residues. The germline V gene has CDR1 MDHEN and CDR2 SYDVKM. The CDR3 nucleotides read TGTGCCAGCAGTTTAACTCATGGCGGGAGGGTGGGGAATGAGCAGTTCTTC. Its translation: CASSLTHGGRVGNEQFF.

The chain joins TRBV5-6 to TRBJ2-7; TRBD1 matches 8 bases. The germline gives CDR1 SGHDT, CDR2 YYEEEE. The CDR3 has 15 amino acids. V gave up 5 bases and J gave up 2 bases; unmatched junction bases: 9. This chain's CDR3 is CASRPTLQGAYEQYF. The CDR3 DNA sequence: TGTGCCAGCAGACCAACCCTACAGGGGGCCTACGAGCAGTACTTC.

The chain links TRBV7-9 to TRBJ1-4, with TRBD1 as a possible D gene (6 bases). V was clipped by 2 bases and J by 6 bases, with 16 bases between them. The CDR3 length is 16 residues. CDR1 SEHNR and CDR2 FQNEAQ come from the germline V gene (reference sequence). The CDR3 is CASSLSTRGAYEKLFF. Written as DNA, the CDR3 is TGTGCCAGCAGCTTATCGACCCGGGGGGCGTATGAAAAACTGTTTTTT.

The V gene is TRBV6-6, the J gene TRBJ2-5; unclear D gene. The J call may be mistaken, given a closer DNA end match to TRBJ2-7. The CDR3 extends over 14 amino acids. From germline, CDR1 is MNHNY and CDR2 SVGAGI (reference sequence). CDR3 residues: CASSYSGFSYEQYF. Written as DNA, the CDR3 is TGTGCCAGCAGTTACTCGGGATTCTCCTACGAGCAGTACTTC.

The chain recombines TRBV11-2 with TRBJ2-2, with 9 bases lining up with TRBD2. Germline assignment: CDR1 SGHAT and CDR2 FQNNGV. Losses at the gene ends were 1 base for V and 9 bases for J; bases not matched to a gene: 9. This CDR3 is 16 amino acids long. CDR3 sequence: CASSLAVAGANWELFF. The CDR3 DNA reads as TGTGCCAGCAGCTTAGCAGTAGCGGGAGCTAATTGGGAGCTGTTTTTT.

The chain has TRBV5-1 and TRBJ2-4; D might be TRBD1 or TRBD2, each matching 5 bases. V was pared by 7 bases and J by 0 bases, with 17 bases between. CDR3 size: 16 residues. CDR1 and CDR2 from the germline V gene are SGHRS and YFSETQ. Written as DNA, the CDR3 is TGCGCCAGCCGTGCGGGCAGGGCCTTAGCCAAAAACATTCAGTACTTC. It encodes CASRAGRALAKNIQYF.

The rearrangement uses TRBV2 and TRBJ2-7, with 10 bases lining up with TRBD1. The length of the CDR3 is 14 residues. V trimming: 10 bases; J trimming: 3 bases; junction bases outside the gene matches: 9. The germline V gene has CDR1 SNHLY and CDR2 FYNNEI. This CDR3 is CATREGTGVYEQYF. CDR3 nucleotides: TGTGCCACCCGGGAGGGGACAGGGGTCTACGAGCAGTACTTC.

This chain joins TRBV30 and TRBJ1-5; D remains unclear. The length of the CDR3 is 15 residues. V was clipped by 0 bases and J by 7 bases, with 16 bases between them. In germline, CDR1 is GTSNPN, CDR2 SVGIG (reference sequence). The CDR3 reads CAWSVLGSGDQPQHF. Written as DNA, the CDR3 is TGTGCCTGGAGTGTACTCGGAAGCGGCGACCAGCCCCAGCATTTT.

The chain has TRBV15 and TRBJ1-1, with a tentative D call TRBD1 (6 bases). V lost 3 bases and J lost 2, with 13 bases in between. This CDR3 region has 15 residues. CDR1 LNHNV and CDR2 YYDKDF come from the germline V gene (reference sequence). For the CDR3, the DNA is TGTGCCACCAGCAGCTTGACAGGTGTTAACACTGAAGCTTTCTTT. It codes for CATSSLTGVNTEAFF. Full variable domain (rest looked up from reference TRBV15 and TRBJ1-1): DAMVIQNPRYQVTQFGKPVTLSCSQTLNHNVMYWYQQKSSQAPKLLFHYYDKDFNNEADTPDNFQSRRPNTSFCFLDIRSPGLGDTAMYLCATSSLTGVNTEAFFGQGTRLTVV.

J is TRBJ1-3 and V is TRBV7-8; 9 bases align to TRBD1. The germline CDR1 and CDR2 sequences are SGHVS and FQNEAQ. V gave up 5 bases and J gave up 1 base; unmatched junction bases: 9. CDR3 length: 17 residues. The CDR3 nucleotides are TGTGCCAGCAGCACCCCACAGGGGGCTGTGTCTGGAAACACCATATATTTT. This codes for CASSTPQGAVSGNTIYF.

The chain combines TRBV6-6 with TRBJ2-7; maybe TRBD1 (8 bases). Germline CDR1 reads MNHNY; CDR2 reads SVGAGI (reference sequence). The CDR3 spans 14 residues. V lost 6 bases and J 3 bases, leaving 15 bases between the germline ends. CDR3 region: CASRSGTGDYEQYF. The CDR3 nucleotides read TGTGCCAGCAGAAGCGGGACAGGTGACTACGAGCAGTACTTC.

This chain joins TRBV27 and TRBJ2-1; TRBD1 aligns across 8 bases. Germline assignment: CDR1 MNHEY and CDR2 SMNVEV (reference sequence). With V trimmed by 4 bases and J by 4 bases, 3 bases remained unmatched. The CDR3 is made up of 14 amino acids. In nucleotides, the CDR3 is TGTGCCAGCAGTTCTGGACAGGGATACAATGAGCAGTTCTTC. It encodes CASSSGQGYNEQFF.